One and the same sample provided the 12 T cell receptor beta chains below, sequenced in a study of blood T cell repertoires in COVID-19. Measured with immunoSEQ multiplex PCR; TCRdb has only the in-frame clones, and not every one. This table has around 60,000 clones, 81% appearing once. Sequencing was performed on peripheral blood. The source of these receptors is an elderly woman with active or convalescent COVID-19.

The CDR3 DNA reads as TGTGCCACCAGTGACCCTAGCACAGATACGCAGTATTTT. Encoded protein: CATSDPSTDTQYF. V usage is TRBV24-1 and J usage is TRBJ2-3, with no clear D. Germline V gene lookup returns CDR1 KGHDR and CDR2 SFDVKD. V dropped 4 bases and J dropped 0 bases, with 4 bases sitting between them. This CDR3 comprises 13 residues.

The chain is built from TRBV7-9 and TRBJ1-1, with TRBD1 matching 11 bases. The germline V gene has CDR1 SEHNR and CDR2 FQNEAQ (reference sequence). Losses at the gene ends were 3 bases for V and 5 bases for J; bases not matched to a gene: 8. The CDR3 is made up of 16 amino acids. This CDR3 reads CASSFTSGQGATEAFF. The CDR3 DNA reads as TGTGCCAGCAGCTTCACCTCAGGACAGGGGGCAACTGAAGCTTTCTTT.

The chain joins TRBV7-2 to TRBJ1-5; 8 nucleotides line up with TRBD1. V shed 4 bases and J 0 bases; nucleotides not matched to a gene: 5. From germline, CDR1 is SGHTA and CDR2 FQGNSA. The CDR3 covers 16 residues. In DNA form, the CDR3 reads TGTGCCAGCAGCTACGGACAGGGTAATAGCAATCAGCCCCAGCATTTT. It is translated as CASSYGQGNSNQPQHF.

This chain links TRBV14 with TRBJ1-2; tentative D call: TRBD1 (6 bases). The CDR3 is 15 residues long. Germline CDR1 reads SGHDN; CDR2 reads FVKESK. Trimming shortened V by 3 bases and J by 9 bases, and 20 bases separated the two germline ends. CDR3: CASSHGTAGVLCYTF. CDR3 coding DNA: TGTGCCAGCAGCCACGGGACGGCAGGGGTGTTGTGCTACACCTTC. Supplemented by reference TRBV14 and TRBJ1-2, the full variable domain reads EAGVTQFPSHSVIEKGQTVTLRCDPISGHDNLYWYRRVMGKEIKFLLHFVKESKQDESGMPNNRFLAERTGGTYSTLKVQPAELEDSGVYFCASSHGTAGVLCYTFGSGTRLTVV.

This chain links TRBV14 with TRBJ1-1; D uncertain. Looked up from germline, CDR1 is SGHDN and CDR2 is FVKESK. The germline V and J ends were trimmed by 4 bases and 0 bases, with 9 bases remaining between them. The CDR3 totals 14 residues. CDR3 coding DNA: TGTGCCAGCAGCCTTGGACTGTTGAACACTGAAGCTTTCTTT. Its protein is CASSLGLLNTEAFF. Based on the CDR3 plus reference TRBV14 and TRBJ1-1, the full variable domain is EAGVTQFPSHSVIEKGQTVTLRCDPISGHDNLYWYRRVMGKEIKFLLHFVKESKQDESGMPNNRFLAERTGGTYSTLKVQPAELEDSGVYFCASSLGLLNTEAFFGQGTRLTVV.

The chain uses TRBV13 and TRBJ2-7, with D maybe TRBD1 (6 bases). Germline V gene lookup returns CDR1 PRHDT and CDR2 FYEKMQ (reference sequence). The CDR3 contains 14 residues. The V end was cut by 5 bases, the J end by 2 bases, with 13 bases between. The CDR3 sequence is CASSQRTAPYEQYF. In nucleotides, the CDR3 is TGTGCCAGCAGCCAACGGACAGCCCCCTACGAGCAGTACTTC.

This rearrangement joins TRBV19 to TRBJ2-7; TRBD1 matches 8 bases. Per the germline V gene, CDR1 is LNHDA and CDR2 is SQIVND (reference sequence). The CDR3 length is 12 residues. With 6 bases clipped from V and 7 bases from J, the junction kept 5 bases outside the gene matches. CDR3 loop: CASRQGAGEQYF. Here the CDR3 DNA reads TGTGCCAGTAGGCAGGGGGCTGGTGAGCAGTACTTC.

The chain joins TRBV3-1 (or the pseudogene TRBV3-2) to TRBJ1-1; TRBD1 matches 8 bases. V lost 1 base to trimming and J lost 8 bases; unmatched junction nucleotides: 3. This CDR3 has 13 amino acids. Germline loops: CDR1 LGHDT, CDR2 YNNKEL (reference sequence). The CDR3 DNA sequence: TGTGCCAGCAGCCAAGGACAGGGGAGAGAAGCTTTCTTT. Protein sequence: CASSQGQGREAFF.

The chain has TRBV18 and TRBJ1-1; the D is unclear. CDR1 KGHSH and CDR2 LQKENI come from the germline V gene. This CDR3 has 14 residues. V was pared by 0 bases and J by 1 base, with 6 bases between. CDR3 sequence reads: CASSPPPENTEAFF. The CDR3 bases are TGTGCCAGCTCACCACCCCCAGAGAACACTGAAGCTTTCTTT.

Only a few counts were recorded for this clone. V usage is TRBV7-2 and J usage is TRBJ2-7, with TRBD1 matching over 8 bases. The V and J ends lost 7 bases and 2 bases, in that order; junction bases with no gene match: 7. CDR3 size: 14 residues. Looked up from germline, CDR1 is SGHTA and CDR2 is FQGNSA. CDR3 in DNA: TGTGCCAGCAACGACAGGGGTGGTCCCTACGAGCAGTACTTC. The encoded protein is CASNDRGGPYEQYF.

This sequence joins TRBV5-1 and TRBJ1-3; D not resolved. This CDR3 comprises 16 residues. Germline V lookup: CDR1 SGHRS, CDR2 YFSETQ. The V end lost 0 bases, the J end lost 0 bases, and 10 bases lay between the germline ends. The CDR3 sequence: CASSLGSGLSGNTIYF. The CDR3 bases are TGCGCCAGCAGCTTGGGCTCAGGCCTCTCTGGAAACACCATATATTTT.

This chain joins TRBV7-2 and TRBJ1-2; no clear D. The V end lost 2 bases, the J end lost 6 bases, and 13 bases lay between the germline ends. From germline, CDR1 is SGHTA and CDR2 FQGNSA. The CDR3 extends over 14 amino acids. CDR3 coding DNA: TGTGCCAGCAGCTTAATTCAGTTGGGAGATGGCTACACCTTC. This sequence encodes CASSLIQLGDGYTF. Combining the CDR3 with reference TRBV7-2 and TRBJ1-2 gives the whole variable domain GAGVSQSPSNKVTEKGKDVELRCDPISGHTALYWYRQSLGQGLEFLIYFQGNSAPDKSGLPSDRFSAERTGGSVSTLTIQRTQQEDSAVYLCASSLIQLGDGYTFGSGTRLTVV.